This T cell receptor beta chain came from a study of T-cell reconstitution after alpha-beta-depleted transplantation in children (dated by TCRdb to the mid-2010s). Study-level background: Using TCR repertoire profiling, the study quantitatively followed how T-cell immune reconstitution unfolded in children after TCRalphabeta/CD19-depleted allogeneic hematopoietic cell transplantation.

On this clonotype: It lacks a known antigen. The junction shows a germline mismatch at one end, possibly a read error.

The CDR3 runs 15 residues from the cysteine to the phenylalanine. This entry keeps only the CDR3 DNA: 45 bases, framed from base 1. CDR1 and CDR2, per the germline V gene (reference sequence), are LNHNV and YYDKDF. Library preparation used PCR. The instrument was an Illumina HiSeq 2500. Molecular barcoding was employed in the preparation of TCR libraries, with unique molecular identifiers being used to normalize TCRbeta repertoire quantification. TCRdb itself trimmed the public reads at Q25 with fastp, ran MiXCR and retained productive beta chains. Merged by CDR3 protein, the rows form single entries marked with the most common genes and DNA. The sample table records some 500,000 distinct CDR3 sequences; 32% of these occur just once. The ten largest clonotypes hold less than 2.5% of the sample.

The rearranged chain carries TRBV15 and TRBJ1-5, and 7 bases in between align with TRBD1. The TCR comes from a human donor who donated a stem cell graft to a child with aplastic anemia. Sequenced material: PBMCs from the stem cell graft donor, taken from the stem cell graft. The CDR3 protein is CATSRGQGRIEPQHF. The DNA sequence reads TGTGCCACCAGCAGAGGACAGGGTCGGATCGAGCCGCAGCATTTT.